What follows are 5 T cell receptor beta chains derived from one specimen sequenced in a study of spatial heterogeneity in lung cancer. Study-level results: In tumors, expanded intratumoral alpha and beta TCR counts tracked mutation counts.

TCRdb re-called the 5' RACE reads through MiXCR, storing one row per CDR3 protein. The data hold approximately 25,000 distinct CDR3 sequences, with just under 9% observed a single time. The antigens these receptors bind are not known. As to time point: sample taken at primary tumor resection. Sequencing was performed on lung tumor tissue, taken at surgery. These receptor sequences come from a male donor with early-stage non-small cell lung cancer.

This clonotype was recorded at least ten times. The rearrangement joins TRBV7-2 to TRBJ1-6, with D possibly TRBD1 on 6 matching bases. V lost 6 bases to trimming and J lost 7 bases, with 25 bases between them. CDR1 and CDR2 from the germline V gene are SGHTA and FQGNSA. The CDR3 covers 18 residues. The CDR3 loop is CASRLGLFKGGPNSPLHF. The CDR3 bases are TGTGCCAGCAGATTGGGGTTGTTCAAGGGGGGACCCAATTCACCCCTCCACTTT.

CDR3 sequence (DNA): TGCGCCAGCAGCTTAATCTGGGGTAACACAGATACGCAGTATTTT. It yields the protein CASSLIWGNTDTQYF. The gene calls are TRBV5-1 and TRBJ2-3; D remains unclear. Germline V gene lookup returns CDR1 SGHRS and CDR2 YFSETQ. The CDR3 spans 15 residues. V dropped 2 bases and J dropped 2 bases, with 12 bases sitting between them.

This clonotype came up many times. The rearrangement joins TRBV28 to TRBJ2-4; no clear D. Trimming pared 8 bases from V and 1 base from J, leaving 18 bases between. Germline CDR1 MDHEN, CDR2 SYDVKM. CDR3 size: 16 residues. CDR3 sequence (DNA): TGTGCCAGCTCCCAAACCGGAGTCAGGGCCAAAAACATTCAGTACTTC. It yields the protein CASSQTGVRAKNIQYF.

This clonotype was observed a handful of times. The gene calls are TRBV6-5 and TRBJ1-4; 9 positions agree with TRBD1. V lost 2 bases to trimming and J lost 8 bases; unmatched junction nucleotides: 9. Germline values: CDR1 MNHEY, CDR2 SVGAGI. This CDR3 region has 16 residues. DNA of the CDR3: TGTGCCAGCAGTTACATCTCACAGGGGGCTGGCGAAAAACTGTTTTTT. This sequence encodes CASSYISQGAGEKLFF.

This clonotype was detected many times. CDR3 loop: CASSLTGFSKETQYF. The CDR3 coding sequence is TGTGCCAGCAGTCTGACGGGATTTTCAAAAGAGACCCAGTACTTC. The rearrangement joins TRBV12-3 or TRBV12-4 to TRBJ2-5; the D gene is possibly TRBD2 (5 bases). The CDR3 loop spans 15 amino acids. Trimming took 5 bases from V and 3 from J, leaving 16 bases between them.